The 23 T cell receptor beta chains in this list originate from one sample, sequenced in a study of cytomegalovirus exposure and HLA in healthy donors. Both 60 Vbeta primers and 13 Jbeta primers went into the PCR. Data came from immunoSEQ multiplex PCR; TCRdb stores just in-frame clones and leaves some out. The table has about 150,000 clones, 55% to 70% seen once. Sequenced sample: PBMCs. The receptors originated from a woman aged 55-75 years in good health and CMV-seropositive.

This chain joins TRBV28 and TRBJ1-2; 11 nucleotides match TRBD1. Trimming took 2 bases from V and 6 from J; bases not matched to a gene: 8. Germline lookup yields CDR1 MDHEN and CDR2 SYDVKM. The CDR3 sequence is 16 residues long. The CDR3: CASSLVTPGQGDGYTF. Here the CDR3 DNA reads TGTGCCAGCAGTTTAGTGACCCCGGGACAGGGGGATGGCTACACCTTC.

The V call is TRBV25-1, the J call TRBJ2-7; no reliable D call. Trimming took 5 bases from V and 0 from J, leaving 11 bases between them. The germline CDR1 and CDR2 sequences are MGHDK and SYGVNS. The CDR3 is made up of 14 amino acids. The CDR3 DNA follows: TGTGCCAGCAGTAAGTGTCGTAGCTCCTACGAGCAGTACTTC. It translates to CASSKCRSSYEQYF.

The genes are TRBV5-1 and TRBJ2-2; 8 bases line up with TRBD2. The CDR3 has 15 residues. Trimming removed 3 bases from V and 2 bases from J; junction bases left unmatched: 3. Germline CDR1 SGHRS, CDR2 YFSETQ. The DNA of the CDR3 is TGCGCCAGCAGCTCGACTAGCGCTAACACCGGGGAGCTGTTTTTT. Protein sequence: CASSSTSANTGELFF.

The CDR3 loop is CASSSTGVTEAFF. CDR3 nucleotides: TGTGCCAGCAGTTCGACAGGGGTCACTGAAGCTTTCTTT. The rearrangement uses TRBV6-5 and TRBJ1-1; the match to TRBD1 covers 8 bases. CDR1 is MNHEY, CDR2 SVGAGI, per germline. The CDR3 has 13 amino acids. After removal of 4 bases from V and 4 bases from J, the junction contained 2 bases not matched to a gene.

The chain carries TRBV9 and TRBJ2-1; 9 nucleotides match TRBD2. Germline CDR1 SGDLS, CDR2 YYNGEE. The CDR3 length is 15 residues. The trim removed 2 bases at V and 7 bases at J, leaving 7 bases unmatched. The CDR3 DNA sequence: TGTGCCAGCAGCGTCAATAGCGGGAGTGGGAATGAGCAGTTCTTC. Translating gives CASSVNSGSGNEQFF.

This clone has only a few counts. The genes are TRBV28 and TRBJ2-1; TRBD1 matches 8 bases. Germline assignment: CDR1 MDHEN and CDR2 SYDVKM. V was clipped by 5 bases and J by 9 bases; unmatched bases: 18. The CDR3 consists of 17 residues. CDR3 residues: CASSATTGEEREGEQFF. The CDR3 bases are TGTGCCAGCAGTGCAACGACAGGGGAGGAGAGGGAAGGTGAGCAGTTCTTC.

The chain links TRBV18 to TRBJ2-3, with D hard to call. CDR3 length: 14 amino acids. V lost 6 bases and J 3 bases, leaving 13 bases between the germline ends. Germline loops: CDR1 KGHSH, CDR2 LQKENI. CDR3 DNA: TGTGCCAGCTCTCTATATACGAGAACAGATACGCAGTATTTT. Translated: CASSLYTRTDTQYF. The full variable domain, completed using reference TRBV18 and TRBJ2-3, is NAGVMQNPRHLVRRRGQEARLRCSPMKGHSHVYWYRQLPEEGLKFMVYLQKENIIDESGMPKERFSAEFPKEGPSILRIQQVVRGDSAAYFCASSLYTRTDTQYFGPGTRLTVL.

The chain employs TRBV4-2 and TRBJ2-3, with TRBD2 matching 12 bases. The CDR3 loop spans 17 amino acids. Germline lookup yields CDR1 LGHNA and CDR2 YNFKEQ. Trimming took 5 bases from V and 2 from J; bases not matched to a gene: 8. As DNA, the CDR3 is TGTGCCAGCAGCGGGGAAGGGACTAGCGGGCACACAGATACGCAGTATTTT. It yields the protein CASSGEGTSGHTDTQYF.

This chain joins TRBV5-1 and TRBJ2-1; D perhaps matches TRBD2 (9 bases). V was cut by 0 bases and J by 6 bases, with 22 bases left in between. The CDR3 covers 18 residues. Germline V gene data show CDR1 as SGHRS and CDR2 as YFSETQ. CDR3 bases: TGCGCCAGCAGCTTGGTACCCCGGACTAGCGACAGGGGCAATGAGCAGTTCTTC. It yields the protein CASSLVPRTSDRGNEQFF.

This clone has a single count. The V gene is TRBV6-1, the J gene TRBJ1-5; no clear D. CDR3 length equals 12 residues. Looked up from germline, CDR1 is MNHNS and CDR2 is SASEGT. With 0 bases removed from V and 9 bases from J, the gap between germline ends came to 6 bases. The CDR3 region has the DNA TGTGCCAGCAGTGAAGCGACATTGCCCCAGCATTTT. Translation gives CASSEATLPQHF.

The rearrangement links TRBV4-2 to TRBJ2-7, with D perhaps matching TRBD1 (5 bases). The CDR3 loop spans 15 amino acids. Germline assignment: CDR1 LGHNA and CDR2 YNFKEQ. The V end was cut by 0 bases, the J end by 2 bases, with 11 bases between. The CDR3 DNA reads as TGTGCCAGCAGCCAAGATGCCAGGGATGCCTACGAGCAGTACTTC. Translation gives CASSQDARDAYEQYF.

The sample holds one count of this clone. This chain's CDR3 is CASSFWDRSNEQFF. In DNA, the CDR3 is TGTGCCAGCAGCTTCTGGGACAGATCCAATGAGCAGTTCTTC. The chain carries TRBV7-8 and TRBJ2-1; TRBD1 matches at 7 bases. Germline-derived CDR1 and CDR2 are SGHVS and FQNEAQ. The CDR3 runs 14 residues. With 3 bases clipped from V and 6 bases from J, the junction kept 5 bases outside the gene matches.

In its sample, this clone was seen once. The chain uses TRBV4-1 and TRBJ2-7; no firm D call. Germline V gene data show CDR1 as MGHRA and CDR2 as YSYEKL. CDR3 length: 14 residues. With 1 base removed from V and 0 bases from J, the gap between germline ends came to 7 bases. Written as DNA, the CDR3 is TGCGCCAGCAGCCAAGGGCTGTACTCCTACGAGCAGTACTTC. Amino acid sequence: CASSQGLYSYEQYF.

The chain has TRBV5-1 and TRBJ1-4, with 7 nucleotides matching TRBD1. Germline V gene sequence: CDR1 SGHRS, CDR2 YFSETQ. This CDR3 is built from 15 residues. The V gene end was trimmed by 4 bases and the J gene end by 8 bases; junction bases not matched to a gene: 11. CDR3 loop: CASSQPQGGEEKLFF. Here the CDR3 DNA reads TGCGCCAGCAGCCAACCTCAGGGGGGAGAGGAAAAACTGTTTTTT.

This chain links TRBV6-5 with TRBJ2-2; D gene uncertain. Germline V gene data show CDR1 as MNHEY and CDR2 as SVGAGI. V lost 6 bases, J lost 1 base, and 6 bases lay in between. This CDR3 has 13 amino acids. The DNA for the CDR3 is TGTGCCAGCAGGCGTCGGAACACCGGGGAGCTGTTTTTT. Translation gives CASRRRNTGELFF.

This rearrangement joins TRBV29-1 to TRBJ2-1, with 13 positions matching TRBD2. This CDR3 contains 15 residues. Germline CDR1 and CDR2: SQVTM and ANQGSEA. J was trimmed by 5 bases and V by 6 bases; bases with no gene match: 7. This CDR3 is CSVFGLAGDHNEQFF. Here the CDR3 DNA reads TGCAGCGTATTCGGACTAGCGGGAGATCACAATGAGCAGTTCTTC.

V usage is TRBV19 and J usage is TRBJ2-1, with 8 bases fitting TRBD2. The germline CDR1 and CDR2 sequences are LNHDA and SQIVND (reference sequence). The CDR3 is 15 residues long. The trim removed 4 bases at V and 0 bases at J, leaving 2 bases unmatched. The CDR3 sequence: CASSSSGDSYNEQFF. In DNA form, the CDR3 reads TGTGCCAGTAGTAGTAGCGGGGACTCCTACAATGAGCAGTTCTTC.

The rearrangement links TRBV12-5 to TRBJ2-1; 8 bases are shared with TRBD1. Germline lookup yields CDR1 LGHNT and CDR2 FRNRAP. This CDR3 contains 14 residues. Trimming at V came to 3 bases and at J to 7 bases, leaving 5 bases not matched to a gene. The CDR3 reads CASGFGTGWNEQFF. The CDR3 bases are TGTGCTAGTGGTTTCGGGACAGGTTGGAATGAGCAGTTCTTC.

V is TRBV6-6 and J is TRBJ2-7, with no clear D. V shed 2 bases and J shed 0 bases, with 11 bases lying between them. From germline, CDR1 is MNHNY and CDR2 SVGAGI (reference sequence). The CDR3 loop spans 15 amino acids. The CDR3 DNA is TGTGCCAGCAGTTACATGCCTCTGAGCTCCTACGAGCAGTACTTC. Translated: CASSYMPLSSYEQYF.

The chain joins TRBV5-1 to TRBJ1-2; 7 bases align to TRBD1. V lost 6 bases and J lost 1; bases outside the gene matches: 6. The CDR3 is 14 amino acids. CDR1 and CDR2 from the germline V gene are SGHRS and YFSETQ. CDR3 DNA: TGCGCCAGCAACCTGGGACAGCTTAACTATGGCTACACCTTC. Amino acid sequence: CASNLGQLNYGYTF.

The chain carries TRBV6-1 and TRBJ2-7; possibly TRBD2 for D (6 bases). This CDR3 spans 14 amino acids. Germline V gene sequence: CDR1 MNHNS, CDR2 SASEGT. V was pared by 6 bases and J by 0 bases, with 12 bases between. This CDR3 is CASRGLLSSYEQYF. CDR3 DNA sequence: TGTGCCAGCAGGGGACTGTTAAGCTCCTACGAGCAGTACTTC.

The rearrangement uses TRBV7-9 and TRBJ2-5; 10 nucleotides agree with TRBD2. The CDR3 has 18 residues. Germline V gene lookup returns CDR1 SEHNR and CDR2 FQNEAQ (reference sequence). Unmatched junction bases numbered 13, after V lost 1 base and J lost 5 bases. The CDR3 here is CASSLGPSGRARGETQYF. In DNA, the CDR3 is TGTGCCAGCAGCTTAGGTCCGAGCGGGAGGGCCAGGGGGGAGACCCAGTACTTC.

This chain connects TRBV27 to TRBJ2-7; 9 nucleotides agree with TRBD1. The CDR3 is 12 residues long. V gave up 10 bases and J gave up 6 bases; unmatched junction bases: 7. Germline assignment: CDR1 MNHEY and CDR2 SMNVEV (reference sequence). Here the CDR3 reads CATGTGLGEQYF. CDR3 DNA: TGTGCCACTGGGACAGGGTTAGGCGAGCAGTACTTC.